Sequencing of this T cell receptor beta chain was carried out in a study of response to subunit inactivated influenza vaccine. General observations from the study: Each seasonal influenza vaccination recruits few new T cells, the authors suggested.

TCRdb re-derived calls from the RT-PCR reads in MiXCR, one entry per CDR3 protein. The sample has about 650,000 distinct CDR3 sequences, less than 15% seen once; the top ten hold 7.5% to 8%. This clonotype was recorded a few times. The antigen remains unidentified. CDR1 and CDR2 from the germline V gene are MNHEY and SMNVEV (reference sequence). The CDR3 loop spans 17 amino acids. V was pared by 3 bases and J by 3 bases, with 8 bases of the junction left unmatched. The sequence came from a man in his forties or fifties who received an inactivated influenza vaccine. The chain recombines TRBV27 with TRBJ2-4, with 10 bases fitting TRBD1. The sample consisted of PBMCs from blood, taken around 14 days before vaccination. The CDR3 DNA follows: TGTGCCAGCAGTTTTCTAGGGGACAGGGGTTTCAAAAACATTCAGTACTTC. It encodes CASSFLGDRGFKNIQYF.